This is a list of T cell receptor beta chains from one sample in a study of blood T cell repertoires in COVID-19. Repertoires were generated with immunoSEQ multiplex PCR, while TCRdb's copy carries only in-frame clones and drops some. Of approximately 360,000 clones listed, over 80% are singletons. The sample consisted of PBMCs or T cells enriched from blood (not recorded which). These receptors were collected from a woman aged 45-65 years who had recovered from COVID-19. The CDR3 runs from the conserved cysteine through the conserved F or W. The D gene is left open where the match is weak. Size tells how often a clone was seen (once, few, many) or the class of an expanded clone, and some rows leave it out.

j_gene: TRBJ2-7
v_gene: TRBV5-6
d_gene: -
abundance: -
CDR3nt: TGTGCCAGCAGCCGCAGGACAGTCCCCCACGAGCAGTACTTC
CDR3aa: CASSRRTVPHEQYF

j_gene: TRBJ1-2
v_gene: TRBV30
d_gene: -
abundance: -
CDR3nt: TGTGCCTGCCTGGGCGGGGGGACCTATGGCTACACCTTC
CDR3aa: CACLGGGTYGYTF

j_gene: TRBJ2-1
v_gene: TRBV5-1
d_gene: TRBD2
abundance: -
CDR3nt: TGCGCCAGCAGCTTGGGTGGGGGGGAAGGTGAGCAGTTCTTC
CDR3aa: CASSLGGGEGEQFF

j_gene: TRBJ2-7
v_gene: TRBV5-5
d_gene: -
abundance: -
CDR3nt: TGTGCCAGCAGCCTTGCCGACGGGGACAACACCTACGAGCAGTACTTC
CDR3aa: CASSLADGDNTYEQYF

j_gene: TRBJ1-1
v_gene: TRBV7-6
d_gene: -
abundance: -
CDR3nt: TGTGCCAGCAGTCGGGACATCGAAACTGAAGCTTTCTTT
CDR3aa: CASSRDIETEAFF

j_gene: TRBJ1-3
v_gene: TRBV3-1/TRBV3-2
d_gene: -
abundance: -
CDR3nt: TGTGCCAGCAGCGAGGGTAGGTCTGGAAACACCATATATTTT
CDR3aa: CASSEGRSGNTIYF

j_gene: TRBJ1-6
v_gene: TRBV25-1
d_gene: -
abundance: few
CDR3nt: TGTGCCAGCGGTGGGACCGGGAGCTCCTATAATTCACCCCTCCACTTT
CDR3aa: CASGGTGSSYNSPLHF

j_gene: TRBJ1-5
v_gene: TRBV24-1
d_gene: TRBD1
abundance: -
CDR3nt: TGTGCCACCAGTGATTTAAGAGGGGGCTGCCAGCCCCAGCATTTT
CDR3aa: CATSDLRGGCQPQHF

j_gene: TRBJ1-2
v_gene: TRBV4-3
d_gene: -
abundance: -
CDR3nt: TGCGCCAGCAGCCACGACAGCCGCGACTATGGCTACACCTTC
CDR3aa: CASSHDSRDYGYTF

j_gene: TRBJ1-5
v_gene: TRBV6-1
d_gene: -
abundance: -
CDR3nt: TGTGCCAGCAGCCTGACAGCTAGCAATCAGCCCCAGCATTTT
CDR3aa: CASSLTASNQPQHF

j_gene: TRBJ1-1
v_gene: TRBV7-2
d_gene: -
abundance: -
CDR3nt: TGTGCCAGCAGGAACCCTCCGGGGAACACTGAAGCTTTCTTT
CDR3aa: CASRNPPGNTEAFF

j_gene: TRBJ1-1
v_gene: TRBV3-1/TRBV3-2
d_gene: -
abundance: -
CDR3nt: TGTGCCAGCAGCCAAAGCACGAACACTGAAGCTTTCTTT
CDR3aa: CASSQSTNTEAFF

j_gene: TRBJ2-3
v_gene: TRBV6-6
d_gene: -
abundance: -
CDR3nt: TGTGCCAGCAGTTACGGGGCAGGGGAGGGAGATACGCAGTATTTT
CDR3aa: CASSYGAGEGDTQYF

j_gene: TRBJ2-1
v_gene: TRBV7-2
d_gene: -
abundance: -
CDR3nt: TGTGCCAGCAGCCCGCCGCCCGCAACTAGGATTGAGCAGTTCTTC
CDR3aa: CASSPPPATRIEQFF

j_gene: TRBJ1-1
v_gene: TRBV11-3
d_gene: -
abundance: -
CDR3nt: TGTGCCAGCAGCTTTGGCAGCGCGGGATTTGTGAACACTGAAGCTTTCTTT
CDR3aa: CASSFGSAGFVNTEAFF

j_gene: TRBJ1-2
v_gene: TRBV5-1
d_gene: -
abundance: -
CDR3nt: TGCGCCAGCAGCCGTCAGCTGGGGGCAGGCTATGGCTACACCTTC
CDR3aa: CASSRQLGAGYGYTF

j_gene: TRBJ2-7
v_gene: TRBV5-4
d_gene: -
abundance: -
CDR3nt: TGTGCCAGCAGCTTTAGAGGGGGAAACTACGAGCAGTACTTC
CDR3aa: CASSFRGGNYEQYF

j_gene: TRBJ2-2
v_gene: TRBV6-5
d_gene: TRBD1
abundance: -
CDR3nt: TGTGCCAGCAGGCCAGGGACAGGGAACACCGGGGAGCTGTTTTTT
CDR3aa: CASRPGTGNTGELFF

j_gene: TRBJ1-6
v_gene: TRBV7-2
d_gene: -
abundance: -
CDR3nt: TGTGCCAGCAGCTTAATGGAGTCCAGACTCAATTCACCCCTCCACTTT
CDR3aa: CASSLMESRLNSPLHF

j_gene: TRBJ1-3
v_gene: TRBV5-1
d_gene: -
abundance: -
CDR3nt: TGCGCCAGCAGCTTGACAGGGTTAGGTGGAAACACCATATATTTT
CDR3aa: CASSLTGLGGNTIYF

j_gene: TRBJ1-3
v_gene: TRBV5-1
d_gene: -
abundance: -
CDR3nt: TGCGCCAGCAGCTTTTCGGGGGACTCTGGAAACACCATATATTTT
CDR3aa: CASSFSGDSGNTIYF

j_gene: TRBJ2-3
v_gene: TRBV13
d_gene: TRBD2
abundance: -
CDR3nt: TGTGCCAGCAGCTTAGAAGTGGCTAGCGGGAGACCCAGCACAGATACGCAGTATTTT
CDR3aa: CASSLEVASGRPSTDTQYF

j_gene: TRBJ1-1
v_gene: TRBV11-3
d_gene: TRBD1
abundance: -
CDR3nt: TGTGCCAGCAGCTTAGGCAGGGGGCCCTTCGGGAACACTGAAGCTTTCTTT
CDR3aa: CASSLGRGPFGNTEAFF

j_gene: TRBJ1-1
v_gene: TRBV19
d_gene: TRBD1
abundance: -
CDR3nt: TGTGCCAGTAGTAAGGGACAGGGGTCAGGCACTGAAGCTTTCTTT
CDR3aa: CASSKGQGSGTEAFF

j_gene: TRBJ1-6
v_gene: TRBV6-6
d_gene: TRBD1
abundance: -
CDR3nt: TGTGCCAGCAGTCGCCGGGACAGGGGTTCACCCCTCCACTTT
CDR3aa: CASSRRDRGSPLHF

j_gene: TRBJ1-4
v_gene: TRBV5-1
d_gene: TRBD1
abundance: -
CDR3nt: TGCGCCAGCAGCTTGGATGGGGGACAGTCGTATGAAAAACTGTTTTTT
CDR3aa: CASSLDGGQSYEKLFF

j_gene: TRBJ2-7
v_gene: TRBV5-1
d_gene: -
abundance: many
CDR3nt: TGCGCCAGCAAGGATACTATTGCGGGTCCCTACGAGCAGTACTTC
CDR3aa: CASKDTIAGPYEQYF

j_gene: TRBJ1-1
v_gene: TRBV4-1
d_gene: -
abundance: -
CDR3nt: TGCGCCAGCAGCCAATCCGCACAGGGAACAGAAGCTTTCTTT
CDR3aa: CASSQSAQGTEAFF

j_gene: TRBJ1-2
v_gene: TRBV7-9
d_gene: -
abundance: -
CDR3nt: TGTGCCAGCAGCTTAGTTCCGACACTTAACTATGGCTACACCTTC
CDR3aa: CASSLVPTLNYGYTF

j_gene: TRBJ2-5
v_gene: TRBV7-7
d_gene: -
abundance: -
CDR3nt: TGTGCTAGCAGCTTAGTATCAATTCGGGTTCCCCAAGAGACCCAGTACTTC
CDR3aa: CASSLVSIRVPQETQYF

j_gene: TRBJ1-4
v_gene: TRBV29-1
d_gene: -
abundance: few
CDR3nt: TGCAGCGCGAACCAGGGTACTAATGAAAAACTGTTTTTT
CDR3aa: CSANQGTNEKLFF

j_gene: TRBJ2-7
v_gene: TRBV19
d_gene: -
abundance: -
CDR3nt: TGTGCCAGTAGTTTCCGACCGGGCTCCTACGAGCAGTACTTC
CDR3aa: CASSFRPGSYEQYF

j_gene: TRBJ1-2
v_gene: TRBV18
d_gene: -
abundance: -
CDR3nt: TGTGCCAGCTCACCGCAGGAAAACTATGGCTACACCTTC
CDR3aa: CASSPQENYGYTF

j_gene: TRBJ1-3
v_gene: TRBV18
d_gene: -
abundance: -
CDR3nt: TGTGCCAGCTCACCATCCGGTTCTGGAAACACCATATATTTT
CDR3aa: CASSPSGSGNTIYF

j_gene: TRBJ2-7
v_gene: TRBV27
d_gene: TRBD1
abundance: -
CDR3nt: TGTGCCAGCAGTTCTCCCGGGACAGGGGCTTCCTACGAGCAGTACTTC
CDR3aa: CASSSPGTGASYEQYF

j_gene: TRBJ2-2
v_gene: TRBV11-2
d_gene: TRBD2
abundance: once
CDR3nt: TGTGCCAGCAGCCCGGCAGCGGGAGGGGACACCGGGGAGCTGTTTTTT
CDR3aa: CASSPAAGGDTGELFF

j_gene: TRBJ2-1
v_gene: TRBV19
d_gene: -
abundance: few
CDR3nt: TGTGCCAGTACCACCTTCCCGAGCGCCCACAATGAGCAGTTCTTC
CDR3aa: CASTTFPSAHNEQFF

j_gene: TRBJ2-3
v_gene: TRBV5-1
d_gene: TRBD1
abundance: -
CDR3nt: TGCGCCAGCAGCGGGACAGTACGCACAGATACGCAGTATTTT
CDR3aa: CASSGTVRTDTQYF

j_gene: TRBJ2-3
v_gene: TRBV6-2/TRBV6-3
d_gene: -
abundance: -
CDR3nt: TGTGCCAGCAGTACCCCTCAGCGTGCCAGCACAGATACGCAGTATTTT
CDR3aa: CASSTPQRASTDTQYF

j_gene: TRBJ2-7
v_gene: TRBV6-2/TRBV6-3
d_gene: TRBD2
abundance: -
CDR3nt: TGTGCCAGCAGTTTTACGTCTAGCGGTTACTACGAGCAGTACTTC
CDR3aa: CASSFTSSGYYEQYF

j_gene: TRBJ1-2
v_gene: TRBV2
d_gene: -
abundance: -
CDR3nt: TGTGCCAGCAGCCCTCCTCGTGGGACTCCAGGCGGACATGGCTACACCTTC
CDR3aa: CASSPPRGTPGGHGYTF

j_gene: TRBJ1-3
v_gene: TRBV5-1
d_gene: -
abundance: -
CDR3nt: TGCGCCAGCAGCTTGGAGCCAAACTCTGGAAACACCATATATTTT
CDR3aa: CASSLEPNSGNTIYF